The 9 T cell receptor beta chains listed next were all sequenced from one sample in a study of cytomegalovirus exposure and HLA in healthy donors. Primers included in the PCR were 60 Vbeta and 13 Jbeta primers. Sequencing was performed with immunoSEQ multiplex PCR; in TCRdb, only in-frame clones are kept and a portion is missing. The sample contains about 130,000 clones, roughly 85% of which appear only once. The sample was PBMCs. Receptors were obtained from a woman aged 40-49 years in good health and CMV-seropositive.

V and J are TRBV15 and TRBJ2-1; 10 bases match TRBD2. Germline loops: CDR1 LNHNV, CDR2 YYDKDF (reference sequence). V shed 1 base, J shed 2 bases, and the junction held 5 bases outside the gene matches. There are 17 residues in the CDR3. For the CDR3, the DNA is TGTGCCACCAGCAGAGCCTTACTAGCGGGACCCTACAATGAGCAGTTCTTC. This codes for CATSRALLAGPYNEQFF.

This chain connects TRBV5-1 to TRBJ1-1; weak D call: TRBD1 (5 bases). From germline, CDR1 is SGHRS and CDR2 YFSETQ. CDR3 length: 12 amino acids. The V and J ends lost 5 bases and 11 bases respectively, with 16 bases between them. The DNA of the CDR3 is TGCGCCAGCAGTCACCTCGGGGGGGGTGCTTTCTTT. This codes for CASSHLGGGAFF. The whole variable domain, filled in from reference TRBV5-1 and TRBJ1-1, reads KAGVTQTPRYLIKTRGQQVTLSCSPISGHRSVSWYQQTPGQGLQFLFEYFSETQRNKGNFPGRFSGRQFSNSRSEMNVSTLELGDSALYLCASSHLGGGAFFGQGTRLTVV.

V gene TRBV9 combines with J gene TRBJ2-3; 9 nucleotides line up with TRBD2. CDR1 is SGDLS, CDR2 YYNGEE, per germline. The CDR3 is 16 residues long. With 4 bases clipped from V and 6 bases from J, the junction kept 12 bases outside the gene matches. CDR3 residues: CASSTTPAGGADTQYF. CDR3 nucleotides: TGTGCCAGCAGCACAACCCCAGCGGGGGGAGCGGATACGCAGTATTTT.

V gene TRBV7-6 combines with J gene TRBJ2-1; D is unresolved. The ends were cut back, 5 bases at V and 5 bases at J, with 7 bases in the middle. Germline V gene lookup returns CDR1 SGHVS and CDR2 FNYEAQ. This CDR3 is built from 12 residues. The CDR3, as DNA: TGTGCCAGCAGCCCTCCGGACAATGAGCAGTTCTTC. Its translation is CASSPPDNEQFF. Using reference TRBV7-6 and TRBJ2-1 for the parts outside the CDR3, the full variable domain is GAGVSQSPRYKVTKRGQDVALRCDPISGHVSLYWYRQALGQGPEFLTYFNYEAQQDKSGLPNDRFSAERPEGSISTLTIQRTEQRDSAMYRCASSPPDNEQFFGPGTRLTVL.

The CDR3 sequence: CASSQGWLNTEAFF. CDR3 nucleotides: TGTGCCAGCAGCCAAGGGTGGCTGAACACTGAAGCTTTCTTT. The V and J genes are TRBV14 and TRBJ1-1; D not resolved. Trimming stripped 1 base from V and 0 bases from J, with 6 bases between. Germline V gives CDR1 SGHDN, CDR2 FVKESK. This CDR3 spans 14 amino acids. Filled out from reference TRBV14 and TRBJ1-1, the complete variable domain reads EAGVTQFPSHSVIEKGQTVTLRCDPISGHDNLYWYRRVMGKEIKFLLHFVKESKQDESGMPNNRFLAERTGGTYSTLKVQPAELEDSGVYFCASSQGWLNTEAFFGQGTRLTVV.

The rearrangement joins TRBV19 to TRBJ2-7; D is perhaps TRBD1 (6 bases). The CDR3 has 13 amino acids. Germline-derived CDR1 and CDR2 are LNHDA and SQIVND (reference sequence). V lost 5 bases and J 6 bases, leaving 14 bases between the germline ends. CDR3 sequence reads: CASSPGAPSEQYF. The DNA for the CDR3 is TGTGCCAGTAGTCCAGGGGCGCCCTCCGAGCAGTACTTC. The variable domain in full, with the rest retrieved from reference TRBV19 and TRBJ2-7, is DGGITQSPKYLFRKEGQNVTLSCEQNLNHDAMYWYRQDPGQGLRLIYYSQIVNDFQKGDIAEGYSVSREKKESFPLTVTSAQKNPTAFYLCASSPGAPSEQYFGPGTRLTVT.

This sequence joins TRBV9 and TRBJ2-7; TRBD2 agrees at 7 bases. The germline gives CDR1 SGDLS, CDR2 YYNGEE. J gave up 0 bases and V 1 base, and 4 bases lay outside the gene matches. The CDR3 is 15 residues long. In DNA, the CDR3 is TGTGCCAGCAGCGTAAGGGAGGGCCTCTCCTACGAGCAGTACTTC. As protein: CASSVREGLSYEQYF.

The genes are TRBV10-2 and TRBJ2-7, with 8 bases aligning to TRBD1. This CDR3 is 13 amino acids long. Germline CDR1 is WSHSY and CDR2 is SAAADI. J gave up 5 bases and V 9 bases, and 9 bases lay outside the gene matches. CDR3 nucleotide sequence: TGCGCCAGTGGGACAGGTCCGCGCAACGAGCAGTACTTC. Protein: CASGTGPRNEQYF.

The count of this clone is one. This rearrangement joins TRBV28 to TRBJ1-1; 10 nucleotides align to TRBD1. The germline CDR1 and CDR2 sequences are MDHEN and SYDVKM. The V and J ends lost 6 bases and 0 bases, in that order; junction bases with no gene match: 7. The CDR3 extends over 16 amino acids. This CDR3 reads CASSLDRGRLNTEAFF. DNA for the CDR3: TGTGCCAGCAGCCTAGACAGGGGGCGATTGAACACTGAAGCTTTCTTT.